This T cell receptor beta chain was observed in a study of blood T cells in healthy people across ages (dated by TCRdb to the mid-2010s). Background for the entire study: Template switching captured roughly one uniquely barcoded TCR beta cDNA molecule per two T cells in model experiments. The study measured age-related changes in TCR beta repertoire diversity using deep sequencing normalized with unique cDNA molecular identifiers. Four age groups were formed from the donors: young (average roughly 16 years), middle-aged (around 41), aged (around 62) and long-lived (82). To avoid experimental bias, donors of different ages were randomly spread across the sequencing lanes. The study analyzed two additional independent replicas of 1 million unique cDNA reads from the same blood draw for two donors, one aged 18 to 30 and one aged 80 or older.

Comments on this clonotype: The antigen it recognizes is unknown. Base qualities are not recorded, but no much larger clone differs from it by a single base.

Looking up the germline V gene yields CDR1 LGHNA and CDR2 YNFKEQ. The CDR3 spans 16 residues, from the cysteine through the phenylalanine. Only the CDR3 DNA stays, 48 bases, in frame from base 1. Trimmed from V: 0 bases; trimmed from J: 7 bases; junction bases lacking a gene match: 7. The method behind the library was 5' RACE. Data came from an Illumina HiSeq 2500. The second PCR ran for roughly 7 to 12 cycles and used a J-beta primer mix along with a sample-barcoded 5' primer. A template-switch 5' adaptor carrying 12 random nucleotides introduced a unique molecular identifier onto each TCR beta cDNA molecule. Each sample yielded at least 2.5 million CDR3-containing paired-end reads. All of the RNA was converted into first-strand cDNA using the Mint cDNA synthesis kit, with a TRBC-specific oligonucleotide serving as the primer. After uracil-DNA glycosylase treatment, a first 18-cycle PCR used universal primers M1SS and BC2_uni_R on all cDNA. The source study handled its data this way. For normalization, 1 million high-quality reads were randomly selected from each sample, with every read carrying a distinct molecular identifier. Reads with shared molecular identifiers were discarded instead of being binned into consensus sequences. MiTCR, set to a Q25 quality threshold and the strictest error-elimination algorithm, was used for CDR3 identification, clonotype clustering and error correction. A nonparametric unseen species model with Euler transformation was used to estimate lower-bound total TCR beta diversity. TCRdb's own reprocessing of the public reads used fastp at Q25 and MiXCR and kept productive beta chains. Each entry is one CDR3 protein sequence, shown with its most common DNA and genes. The V and J calls here are based on TCRdb, not the publication. Within this sample are around 650,000 distinct CDR3 sequences, with 32% of them counted one time only. The top ten hold 15% of the sample.

Overall study results and their limits: Donor CMV infection status was unknown, potentially confounding age-related changes in expanded clonotypes. Bulk unsorted PBMC profiling prevented conclusive comparison of naive and antigen-experienced compartments. Observed TCR beta diversity per million T cells fell roughly linearly with age, and a significant reduction was already apparent by age around 40. Estimates of total diversity from one million sequenced T cells were regarded as lower bounds and underestimates. Compared with the aged group, the long-lived group had more naive CD4+ T cells, fewer expanded clones and increased TCR diversity, suggesting age selection. The percentage of naive T cells measured by flow cytometry correlated strongly with observed TCR beta diversity.

Systemically healthy Caucasian individuals from Russia, some 36 in total and aged about 6 to 95 years, were included as donors. Each donor gave ten milliliters of peripheral blood, collected into EDTA-treated Vacutainer tubes. PBMCs were isolated by Ficoll-Paque density-gradient centrifugation, with at least 6 million obtained per sample. Trizol reagent was used to extract total RNA from PBMCs, with at least 6 micrograms per sample. For every donor, flow cytometry on a PBMC aliquot measured the percentage of naive CD45RAhigh/CD27high T cells. The chain was built from TRBV4-2 and TRBJ1-5, and 9 junction bases match TRBD1. Specimen: blood. The source is an elderly woman in good health. Donor details come from another sample of the same person, matched by shared clones. Here the CDR3 is given as CASSQDQTGGLQPQHF. The sequenced DNA: TGTGCCAGCAGCCAAGATCAGACAGGGGGTCTACAGCCCCAGCATTTT.